The 24 T cell receptor beta chains presented below share a single source sample, sequenced in a study of blood T cell repertoires in COVID-19. Here immunoSEQ multiplex PCR was the method, and the copy in TCRdb shows in-frame clones only, minus some. The sample contains 70,000 or so clones, roughly 83% of which appear only once. Sequenced material: peripheral blood. These receptors were taken from a woman aged 60 to 75 with acute or convalescent COVID-19.

The V gene is TRBV3-1 (or the pseudogene TRBV3-2), the J gene TRBJ2-4; TRBD1 matches 10 bases. Per the germline V gene, CDR1 is LGHDT and CDR2 is YNNKEL (reference sequence). The V gene end was trimmed by 1 base and the J gene end by 4 bases; junction bases not matched to a gene: 10. The length of the CDR3 is 18 residues. The CDR3 loop reads CASSQAMTGGAFKNIQYF. The CDR3 DNA sequence: TGTGCCAGCAGCCAAGCCATGACAGGGGGCGCGTTTAAAAACATTCAGTACTTC.

The CDR3 bases are TGCGCCAGCAGATCCGCGGGTGCTAATGAAAAACTGTTTTTT. Its protein product is CASRSAGANEKLFF. V gene TRBV5-1 combines with J gene TRBJ1-4; no definite D call. V was clipped by 5 bases and J by 3 bases, with 11 bases between them. The CDR3 runs 14 residues. CDR1 and CDR2 from the germline V gene are SGHRS and YFSETQ.

In nucleotides, the CDR3 is TGTGCCAGCAGCCTCGTTGCAGGGGGCACTGGAAACACCATATATTTT. Its translation is CASSLVAGGTGNTIYF. The chain is built from TRBV7-3 and TRBJ1-3, with TRBD1 matching over 8 bases. This CDR3 comprises 16 residues. CDR1 is SGHTA, CDR2 FQGTGA, per germline. V shed 5 bases, J shed 2 bases, and the junction held 8 bases outside the gene matches. Full variable domain (missing parts from reference TRBV7-3 and TRBJ1-3): GAGVSQTPSNKVTEKGKYVELRCDPISGHTALYWYRQSLGQGPEFLIYFQGTGAADDSGLPNDRFFAVRPEGSVSTLKIQRTERGDSAVYLCASSLVAGGTGNTIYFGEGSWLTVV.

The chain employs TRBV2 and TRBJ2-7, with D possibly matching TRBD1 (5 bases). V gave up 4 bases and J gave up 7 bases, with 17 bases separating them. Germline CDR1 is SNHLY and CDR2 is FYNNEI. The CDR3 runs 14 residues. The CDR3 nucleotides are TGTGCCAGCAGTGCAGAGACAGTAGTCCGTGAGCAGTACTTC. Translating it yields CASSAETVVREQYF.

The V gene is TRBV10-3, the J gene TRBJ1-1; 7 bases agree with TRBD1. V dropped 0 bases and J dropped 4; count of bases not matched to a gene: 8. The CDR3 has 16 amino acids. Germline-derived CDR1 and CDR2 are ENHRY and SYGVKD. The CDR3 DNA reads as TGTGCCATCAGTGAGTCGCAGGGGGAAGGGGCCACTGAAGCTTTCTTT. The encoded protein is CAISESQGEGATEAFF.

CDR3 in DNA: TGTGCCAGCAGCGTCCGGGACAGGGGGCTGCCTGGGGCCAACGTCCTGACTTTC. Translation gives CASSVRDRGLPGANVLTF. The chain uses TRBV3-1 (or the pseudogene TRBV3-2) and TRBJ2-6; TRBD1 matches at 12 bases. CDR1 LGHDT and CDR2 YNNKEL come from the germline V gene (reference sequence). The CDR3 consists of 18 residues. Unmatched junction bases numbered 7, after V lost 5 bases and J lost 2 bases.

This clone was recorded a few times. The chain combines TRBV18 with TRBJ1-2; D possibly corresponds to TRBD1 (6 bases). Germline assignment: CDR1 KGHSH and CDR2 LQKENI. The CDR3 is 12 residues long. Trimming left V 5 bases short and J 7 bases short, with 11 bases between. The CDR3 nucleotides read TGTGCCAGCTCATCGACAGGATCTGGCTACACCTTC. It codes for CASSSTGSGYTF.

The genes are TRBV6-5 and TRBJ1-2; a possible D gene is TRBD1 (5 bases). V was pared by 8 bases and J by 6 bases, with 10 bases between. The germline CDR1 and CDR2 sequences are MNHEY and SVGAGI. The CDR3 extends over 11 amino acids. For the CDR3, the DNA is TGTGCCAGCCGGCAGGGTGATGGCTACACCTTC. This translates into CASRQGDGYTF.

The chain employs TRBV19 and TRBJ1-1, with D tentatively TRBD1 (6 bases). Germline CDR1 reads LNHDA; CDR2 reads SQIVND (reference sequence). The V end was cut by 5 bases, the J end by 1 base, with 11 bases between. The CDR3 is made up of 14 amino acids. CDR3 bases: TGTGCCAGTAGTGTAGGACAGCCGAACACTGAAGCTTTCTTT. Its translation is CASSVGQPNTEAFF.

Points on this clone: An end of the junction differs from the germline gene, which may be a read error. The chain links TRBV11-1 to TRBJ1-2, with TRBD1 matching over 7 bases. Germline V gene sequence: CDR1 SGHAT, CDR2 FQDESV (reference sequence). The CDR3 spans 12 residues. The CDR3 sequence: CASSWDDREMAF. CDR3 bases: TGTGCCAGCAGCTGGGACGACAGGGAGATGGCCTTC.

The V and J genes are TRBV27 and TRBJ1-6; D perhaps matches TRBD1 (6 bases). Germline lookup yields CDR1 MNHEY and CDR2 SMNVEV (reference sequence). This CDR3 has 15 residues. V lost 0 bases and J 6 bases, leaving 9 bases between the germline ends. The DNA for the CDR3 is TGTGCCAGCAGTTTATCCAGGGGCGGTAATTCACCCCTCCACTTT. Translation gives CASSLSRGGNSPLHF.

The gene calls are TRBV24-1 and TRBJ1-5; TRBD1 matches at 8 bases. Germline V CDR1 and CDR2: KGHDR, SFDVKD. This CDR3 spans 17 amino acids. V trimming: 3 bases; J trimming: 5 bases; junction bases outside the gene matches: 11. CDR3 loop: CATSDGPGTGFDQPQHF. The CDR3 DNA reads TGTGCCACCAGTGATGGCCCCGGGACAGGATTCGATCAGCCCCAGCATTTT.

The chain carries TRBV27 and TRBJ2-3; D is possibly TRBD2 (5 bases). The CDR3 totals 15 residues. Germline loops: CDR1 MNHEY, CDR2 SMNVEV (reference sequence). Trimming left V 5 bases short and J 2 bases short, with 14 bases between. The CDR3 DNA follows: TGTGCCAGCAGTCCGGCCGGACTTGTCACAGATACGCAGTATTTT. Translated: CASSPAGLVTDTQYF.

This sequence joins TRBV2 and TRBJ2-7; 8 bases match TRBD1. CDR1 is SNHLY and CDR2 is FYNNEI in the germline V gene. Trimming took 4 bases from V and 2 from J; bases not matched to a gene: 7. The CDR3 totals 15 residues. CDR3 amino acids: CASSVTPTGAYEQYF. The CDR3 DNA is TGTGCCAGCAGTGTCACGCCGACAGGGGCCTACGAGCAGTACTTC.

The chain has TRBV5-1 and TRBJ1-2, with a weak D call TRBD1 (6 bases). Germline lookup yields CDR1 SGHRS and CDR2 YFSETQ. The V end was cut by 2 bases, the J end by 10 bases, with 24 bases between. The CDR3 is 16 residues long. The CDR3 is CASSLDGQFFTADYTF. CDR3 nucleotide sequence: TGCGCCAGCAGCTTAGACGGACAGTTCTTTACCGCGGACTACACCTTC.

This chain joins TRBV19 and TRBJ2-1; 9 bases are shared with TRBD2. Germline loops: CDR1 LNHDA, CDR2 SQIVND (reference sequence). This CDR3 is built from 14 residues. The ends lost 5 bases at V and 12 bases at J; junction bases unmatched: 11. CDR3 sequence reads: CASSPSAGGGGQFF. The CDR3 DNA sequence: TGTGCCAGTAGTCCATCAGCGGGGGGAGGCGGGCAGTTCTTC.

This clone was detected once. The chain carries TRBV10-3 and TRBJ2-7; TRBD1 aligns across 9 bases. CDR1 and CDR2 from the germline V gene are ENHRY and SYGVKD. This CDR3 region has 15 residues. Trimming cost V 11 bases and J 1 base; bases outside gene matches: 12. CDR3 DNA: TGTGCCGTTTCGATCGGGACAGGGAGTTCCTACGAGCAGTACTTC. It is translated as CAVSIGTGSSYEQYF.

The rearrangement joins TRBV11-2 to TRBJ1-3; maybe TRBD1 (5 bases). Germline loops: CDR1 SGHAT, CDR2 FQNNGV. V was clipped by 5 bases and J by 2 bases, with 10 bases between them. The CDR3 length is 14 residues. The CDR3 loop reads CASSPGSTGNTIYF. CDR3 DNA: TGTGCCAGCAGCCCAGGGTCCACTGGAAACACCATATATTTT.

The rearrangement joins TRBV12-3 or TRBV12-4 to TRBJ2-1; no firm D call. The CDR3 length is 13 residues. V was trimmed by 3 bases and J by 8 bases, leaving 11 bases between them. In DNA form, the CDR3 reads TGTGCCAGCAGTTTTAGCAGTTCGGATGAGCAGTTCTTC. Protein: CASSFSSSDEQFF.

This sequence joins TRBV5-5 and TRBJ2-7, with 7 positions matching TRBD1. The length of the CDR3 is 15 residues. With 3 bases clipped from V and 0 bases from J, the junction kept 6 bases outside the gene matches. Germline V gives CDR1 SGHKS, CDR2 YYEKEE (reference sequence). This CDR3 is CASSSTTGNSYEQYF. The CDR3 DNA follows: TGTGCCAGCAGCTCAACGACAGGGAACTCCTACGAGCAGTACTTC.

The chain carries TRBV7-9 and TRBJ1-3; 7 bases are a match to TRBD1. The CDR3 consists of 16 residues. Germline trimming cut 6 bases from V and 3 bases from J; bases unmatched to any gene: 11. Germline-derived CDR1 and CDR2 are SEHNR and FQNEAQ (reference sequence). CDR3 DNA sequence: TGTGCCAGCAGTTCCACGGACAGGCAGGGTGGAAACACCATATATTTT. Protein product: CASSSTDRQGGNTIYF.

This chain uses TRBV28 with TRBJ1-5; the D is unclear. Trimming shortened V by 5 bases and J by 11 bases, and 16 bases separated the two germline ends. The CDR3 runs 13 residues. In germline, CDR1 is MDHEN, CDR2 SYDVKM. The CDR3 DNA sequence: TGTGCCAGCAGTCGGACGGACCGGGAAGCCCAGCATTTT. The encoded protein is CASSRTDREAQHF.

The chain joins TRBV27 to TRBJ1-1, with a weak D call TRBD1 (5 bases). Germline V CDR1 and CDR2: MNHEY, SMNVEV (reference sequence). Trimming removed 8 bases from V and 1 base from J, with 14 bases in between. This CDR3 contains 14 residues. The CDR3 DNA reads TGTGCCAGCGGAGCCCACGGGGGGAACACTGAAGCTTTCTTT. It codes for CASGAHGGNTEAFF.

The V gene is TRBV7-6, the J gene TRBJ2-3, with no clear D. CDR1 and CDR2 from the germline V gene are SGHVS and FNYEAQ. Trimming left V 1 base short and J 4 bases short, with 6 bases between. This CDR3 has 13 amino acids. The CDR3 DNA sequence: TGTGCCAGCAGCTTAGAACTGCCAGATACGCAGTATTTT. Amino acid sequence: CASSLELPDTQYF.